This passage covers 10 T cell receptor beta chains from one sample sequenced in a study of cytomegalovirus exposure and HLA in healthy donors. Use of 60 Vbeta and 13 Jbeta primers characterized the PCR. Clones were sequenced by immunoSEQ multiplex PCR, and TCRdb holds only the in-frame ones, with some missing. The repertoire holds 150,000 to 200,000 clones, roughly 77% seen once, with approximately 4.6% in the top ten. What was sequenced was PBMCs. The source of these receptors is a man aged 18 to 29 in good health and CMV-seropositive.

This clone was counted only a few times. The V gene is TRBV2, the J gene TRBJ2-1; 7 bases match TRBD1. Germline V gene data show CDR1 as SNHLY and CDR2 as FYNNEI. Trimming cost V 8 bases and J 12 bases; bases outside gene matches: 7. The length of the CDR3 is 11 residues. CDR3 in amino acids: CASDSEGAQFF. The CDR3 DNA sequence: TGTGCCAGCGATTCAGAGGGGGCGCAGTTCTTC.

This chain links TRBV19 with TRBJ2-5; tentative D call: TRBD1 (5 bases). V lost 3 bases to trimming and J lost 5 bases, with 13 bases between them. CDR3 size: 14 residues. The germline V gene encodes CDR1 LNHDA and CDR2 SQIVND (reference sequence). CDR3: CASSMGQPGETQYF. The DNA of the CDR3 is TGTGCCAGTAGTATGGGGCAGCCGGGTGAGACCCAGTACTTC.

This chain uses TRBV28 with TRBJ1-5, with 7 bases matching TRBD1. CDR3 length: 12 residues. Trimming at V came to 10 bases and at J to 1 base, leaving 1 base not matched to a gene. Germline CDR1 reads MDHEN; CDR2 reads SYDVKM. The CDR3 is CATQGSNQPQHF. In DNA form, the CDR3 reads TGTGCCACACAGGGGAGCAATCAGCCCCAGCATTTT. Full variable domain (rest looked up from reference TRBV28 and TRBJ1-5): DVKVTQSSRYLVKRTGEKVFLECVQDMDHENMFWYRQDPGLGLRLIYFSYDVKMKEKGDIPEGYSVSREKKERFSLILESASTNQTSMYLCATQGSNQPQHFGDGTRLSIL.

This chain joins TRBV19 and TRBJ2-1; D not resolved. The germline CDR1 and CDR2 sequences are LNHDA and SQIVND (reference sequence). V was clipped by 7 bases and J by 8 bases, with 9 bases between them. The length of the CDR3 is 11 residues. The CDR3 DNA sequence: TGTGCCAGTACCAATTGGCATGAGCAGTTCTTC. Protein sequence: CASTNWHEQFF.

The chain joins TRBV30 to TRBJ2-5; 9 positions match TRBD1. This CDR3 contains 16 residues. The J segment lost 1 base and the V segment lost 7 bases, leaving 13 bases of the junction unmatched. Germline assignment: CDR1 GTSNPN and CDR2 SVGIG (reference sequence). CDR3 residues: CAFTGTGSIPQETQYF. DNA of the CDR3: TGTGCCTTCACGGGGACAGGGTCAATTCCCCAAGAGACCCAGTACTTC.

In this sample, this clone turned up a few times. This sequence joins TRBV19 and TRBJ1-1; 9 nucleotides align to TRBD1. Unmatched junction bases numbered 5, after V lost 4 bases and J lost 5 bases. CDR3 size: 14 residues. Germline lookup yields CDR1 LNHDA and CDR2 SQIVND (reference sequence). The CDR3 reads CASSTTGGGTEAFF. The CDR3 bases are TGTGCCAGTAGTACGACAGGGGGAGGTACTGAAGCTTTCTTT.

CDR3 residues: CASSPRAGGSETQYF. The CDR3 region has the DNA TGTGCCAGCTCACCAAGGGCGGGAGGGAGCGAGACCCAGTACTTC. The gene calls are TRBV18 and TRBJ2-5, with TRBD2 matching over 9 bases. Germline V gives CDR1 KGHSH, CDR2 LQKENI. This CDR3 is built from 15 residues. The V gene end was trimmed by 2 bases and the J gene end by 5 bases; junction bases not matched to a gene: 6.

The gene calls are TRBV29-1 and TRBJ1-2; D possibly corresponds to TRBD1 (6 bases). Per germline, CDR1 SQVTM and CDR2 ANQGSEA. The CDR3 loop spans 14 amino acids. Trimming left V 4 bases short and J 2 bases short, with 14 bases between. CDR3 loop: CSVVVGARNYGYTF. DNA of the CDR3: TGCAGCGTTGTGGTGGGGGCGCGAAACTATGGCTACACCTTC.

This clone was picked up a small number of times. This chain links TRBV12-5 with TRBJ2-5, with TRBD1 matching over 7 bases. The CDR3 is made up of 13 amino acids. Trimming cost V 3 bases and J 5 bases; bases outside gene matches: 3. CDR1 is LGHNT, CDR2 FRNRAP, per germline. The CDR3 spells CASGLKQGETQYF. Written as DNA, the CDR3 is TGTGCTAGTGGTTTAAAACAGGGGGAGACCCAGTACTTC.

The rearrangement uses TRBV9 and TRBJ2-7; 10 bases map to TRBD1. The V and J ends lost 2 bases and 5 bases, in that order; junction bases with no gene match: 7. The germline V gene has CDR1 SGDLS and CDR2 YYNGEE. CDR3 length: 15 amino acids. The CDR3 is CASSVGQGVGDEQYV. CDR3 DNA: TGTGCCAGCAGCGTCGGACAGGGGGTTGGGGACGAGCAGTACGTC.